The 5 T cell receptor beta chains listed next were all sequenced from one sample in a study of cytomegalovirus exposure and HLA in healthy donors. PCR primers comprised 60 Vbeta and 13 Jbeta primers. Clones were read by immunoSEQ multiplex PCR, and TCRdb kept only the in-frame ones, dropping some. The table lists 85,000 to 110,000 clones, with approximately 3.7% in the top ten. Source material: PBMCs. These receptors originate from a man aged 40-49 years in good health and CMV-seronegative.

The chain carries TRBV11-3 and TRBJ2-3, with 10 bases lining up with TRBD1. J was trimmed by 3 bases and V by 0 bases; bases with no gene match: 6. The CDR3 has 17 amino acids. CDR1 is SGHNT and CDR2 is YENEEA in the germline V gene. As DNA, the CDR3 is TGTGCCAGCAGCTTAGAAGTTCGGGGACAGGGGACAGATACGCAGTATTTT. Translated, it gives CASSLEVRGQGTDTQYF.

The CDR3 nucleotides are TGTGCCAGCAGTCACAGGAACGGAGAGACCCAGTACTTC. It yields the protein CASSHRNGETQYF. The gene calls are TRBV6-5 and TRBJ2-5; the D gene is possibly TRBD1 (5 bases). V was shortened by 5 bases and J by 4 bases, with 11 bases between the two germline ends. Germline V lookup: CDR1 MNHEY, CDR2 SVGAGI. This CDR3 is 13 amino acids long.

The CDR3 DNA reads as TGTGCCAGCAGAGACAGGGTTTTGGAGCAGTACTTC. It encodes CASRDRVLEQYF. The J gene is TRBJ2-7, the V gene TRBV6-5; TRBD1 aligns across 7 bases. Looked up from germline, CDR1 is MNHEY and CDR2 is SVGAGI. The length of the CDR3 is 12 residues. Trimming at V came to 6 bases and at J to 7 bases, leaving 6 bases not matched to a gene.

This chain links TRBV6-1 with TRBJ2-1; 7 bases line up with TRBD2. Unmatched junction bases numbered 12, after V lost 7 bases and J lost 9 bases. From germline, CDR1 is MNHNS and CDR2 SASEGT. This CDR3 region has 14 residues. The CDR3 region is CASTRTRVGSEQFF. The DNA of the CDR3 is TGTGCCAGCACTCGGACTAGAGTCGGGAGTGAGCAGTTCTTC.

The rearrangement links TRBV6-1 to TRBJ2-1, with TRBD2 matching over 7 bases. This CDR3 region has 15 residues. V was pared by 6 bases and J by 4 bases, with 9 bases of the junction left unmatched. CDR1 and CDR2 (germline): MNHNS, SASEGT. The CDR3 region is CASRRVGRPYNEQFF. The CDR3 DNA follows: TGTGCCAGCAGGCGCGTCGGGAGGCCTTACAATGAGCAGTTCTTC.